This TCR beta chain was obtained from a study of radiation and T cells in renal cell carcinoma. Study outcomes and limitations: Pretreatment tumor biopsies were lacking, so baseline clonotypes are unknown. From baseline, blood top tumor clonotypes peaked at 2 weeks post-radiation.

Only in-frame clones appear in the TCRdb table, and some are missing; sequencing was by immunoSEQ multiplex PCR. The sample records approximately 45,000 clones, about 83% being singletons. Concerning this clone itself: No antigen is known for it.

The ends lost 5 bases at V and 13 bases at J; junction bases unmatched: 7. CDR1 is SEHNR and CDR2 is FQNEAQ in the germline V gene (reference sequence). This CDR3 has 11 amino acids. The time point: baseline pretreatment blood. Treatment of the sample: 15 Gy SBRT to primary tumor, nephrectomy 4 weeks later. Radiation-treated patients gave blood at baseline, week 2 and week 4. Clear cell pathology was present in this patient's renal cell carcinoma. The receptor comes from a woman between 65 and 79 years old with renal cell carcinoma. This specimen consisted of blood, obtained from a patient whose treatment included radiotherapy and nephrectomy. This sequence joins TRBV7-9 and TRBJ2-5; 7 positions agree with TRBD1. The DNA for the CDR3 is TGTGCCAGCAGCCACAGGGGCCCTCTGTACTTC. Its translation is CASSHRGPLYF.